The 16 T cell receptor beta chains presented below share a single source sample, sequenced in a study of T cells in Graves' hyperthyroidism and ophthalmopathy. Authors of the study amplified TCR beta CDR3 regions from RNA transcripts. Researchers ran a first-round RT-PCR on the TCR CDR3 using the HTBI primer set. In TCRdb, the multiplex PCR reads were re-called with MiXCR into one record per CDR3 protein. The sample carries around 540,000 distinct CDR3 sequences, 46% recorded once. The sequencing input was peripheral blood or thyroid tissue (not recorded which). These receptor sequences come from a woman under 30 with Graves' hyperthyroidism.

V and J are TRBV12-3 or TRBV12-4 and TRBJ2-7, with unresolved D. The CDR3 totals 14 residues. V lost 4 bases and J 4 bases, leaving 14 bases between the germline ends. CDR3 loop: CASSSKGREYEQYF. The CDR3 bases are TGTGCCAGCAGTTCGAAGGGCAGAGAATACGAGCAGTACTTC.

Note on this clonotype: A much more abundant neighbour one base away suggests this may be a read error. The gene calls are TRBV7-3 and TRBJ1-4, with unresolved D. The V gene lost 8 bases and the J gene lost 8 bases, with 18 bases spanning the gap. The CDR3 consists of 14 residues. Germline V gene lookup returns CDR1 SGHTA and CDR2 FQGTGA. The CDR3 here is CASGSSGSEEKLFF. The CDR3 nucleotides are TGTGCCAGCGGCTCCTCGGGATCCGAGGAAAAACTGTTTTTT.

The chain combines TRBV6-5 with TRBJ1-2, with TRBD1 as a possible D gene (5 bases). With 2 bases removed from V and 1 base from J, the gap between germline ends came to 14 bases. Germline V CDR1 and CDR2: MNHEY, SVGAGI. This CDR3 has 16 amino acids. CDR3 coding DNA: TGTGCCAGCAGTTACGAACAGGTGATAGTTAACTATGGCTACACCTTC. Its translation is CASSYEQVIVNYGYTF.

The J gene is TRBJ2-7, the V gene TRBV7-9; 8 bases line up with TRBD1. Per germline, CDR1 SEHNR and CDR2 FQNEAQ (reference sequence). The CDR3 sequence is 15 residues long. V trimming: 5 bases; J trimming: 1 base; junction bases outside the gene matches: 7. The CDR3 protein is CASSARQGRSYEQYF. The CDR3 bases are TGTGCCAGCAGCGCCCGACAGGGGAGGTCCTACGAGCAGTACTTC.

V is TRBV29-1 and J is TRBJ1-5; the match to TRBD1 covers 10 bases. Germline assignment: CDR1 SQVTM and CDR2 ANQGSEA. V was clipped by 7 bases and J by 8 bases; unmatched bases: 8. The CDR3 spans 13 residues. In nucleotides, the CDR3 is TGCAGCGCCACGGGACAGGGGAATAAGCCCCAGCATTTT. Its translation: CSATGQGNKPQHF. The full variable domain, in which reference TRBV29-1 and TRBJ1-5 provide the parts outside the CDR3, is SAVISQKPSRDICQRGTSLTIQCQVDSQVTMMFWYRQQPGQSLTLIATANQGSEATYESGFVIDKFPISRPNLTFSTLTVSNMSPEDSSIYLCSATGQGNKPQHFGDGTRLSIL.

The V call is TRBV5-5, the J call TRBJ2-5; maybe TRBD1 (6 bases). This CDR3 comprises 13 residues. Germline assignment: CDR1 SGHKS and CDR2 YYEKEE (reference sequence). The ends were cut back, 5 bases at V and 3 bases at J, with 11 bases in the middle. CDR3 in DNA: TGTGCCAGCAGACTCAGGACAGAAGAGACCCAGTACTTC. Protein product: CASRLRTEETQYF.

This clonotype appeared once. A clone one base away is much larger, so this may be a read error. The V call is TRBV20-1, the J call TRBJ2-7; D not certain. In germline, CDR1 is DFQATT, CDR2 SNEGSKA (reference sequence). V shed 2 bases and J shed 9 bases, with 11 bases lying between them. The CDR3 covers 11 residues. The CDR3 nucleotides read TGCAGTGCTAGACACCCTCGCGGGCAGTACTTC. It yields the protein CSARHPRGQYF.

This clonotype was recorded only once. A clone one base away is much larger, so this may be a read error. The CDR3 does not end in the conserved phenylalanine or tryptophan, so this is likely a read error. This chain links TRBV2 with TRBJ1-1; D uncertain. The V gene's germline CDR1 is SNHLY and CDR2 FYNNEI. The V gene lost 4 bases and the J gene lost 4 bases, with 13 bases spanning the gap. The CDR3 consists of 14 residues. This CDR3 reads CASSVVSGFTEAFL. In nucleotides, the CDR3 is TGTGCCAGCAGTGTCGTCAGCGGATTCACTGAAGCTTTCCTT.

A few counts support this clonotype. The chain carries TRBV19 and TRBJ1-2, with 10 bases that match TRBD1. CDR1 LNHDA and CDR2 SQIVND come from the germline V gene (reference sequence). The CDR3 extends over 14 amino acids. The J segment lost 6 bases and the V segment lost 11 bases, leaving 12 bases of the junction unmatched. CDR3 DNA sequence: TGTGCCTGGAGTGCTTCGGACAGGGGGGATGGCTACACCTTC. Residues: CAWSASDRGDGYTF.

This clonotype appeared many times. The rearrangement joins TRBV20-1 to TRBJ1-6; D might be TRBD1 (6 bases). The CDR3 loop spans 12 amino acids. Trimming removed 4 bases at V and 8 bases at J, with 9 bases between. In germline, CDR1 is DFQATT, CDR2 SNEGSKA (reference sequence). CDR3 in amino acids: CSANRADSPLHF. Here the CDR3 DNA reads TGCAGTGCTAACAGGGCTGATTCACCCCTCCACTTT.

This clonotype was seen repeatedly, ten times or more. The gene calls are TRBV7-6 and TRBJ2-2; D is perhaps TRBD1 or TRBD2 (5 bases each). Germline-derived CDR1 and CDR2 are SGHVS and FNYEAQ. This CDR3 has 15 residues. The germline V and J ends were trimmed by 5 bases and 7 bases, with 17 bases remaining between them. The CDR3 DNA follows: TGTGCCAGCAGCAAAGGGACCCCTGGCGGCGGGGAGCTGTTTTTT. Protein sequence: CASSKGTPGGGELFF.

The sample holds a few counts of this clonotype. This chain uses TRBV6-5 with TRBJ2-7; no firm D call. The germline V and J ends were trimmed by 5 bases and 2 bases, with 7 bases remaining between them. The germline V gene has CDR1 MNHEY and CDR2 SVGAGI. The CDR3 consists of 12 residues. The CDR3 region is CASSPLAYEQYF. The DNA for the CDR3 is TGTGCCAGCAGTCCCCTCGCCTACGAGCAGTACTTC.

This chain links TRBV7-2 with TRBJ2-7, with TRBD2 matching 8 bases. V lost 6 bases to trimming and J lost 3 bases; unmatched junction nucleotides: 7. The length of the CDR3 is 14 residues. Germline assignment: CDR1 SGHTA and CDR2 FQGNSA. CDR3 protein: CASSYRLAGYEQYF. Here the CDR3 DNA reads TGTGCCAGCAGTTACCGGCTAGCGGGCTACGAGCAGTACTTC.

The chain combines TRBV6-1 with TRBJ2-7, with D perhaps matching TRBD2 (6 bases). Germline V gene lookup returns CDR1 MNHNS and CDR2 SASEGT. The V gene lost 6 bases and the J gene lost 0 bases, with 18 bases spanning the gap. The CDR3 is 16 residues long. CDR3 region: CASSSLGDSYSYEQYF. CDR3 sequence (DNA): TGTGCCAGCAGCTCTTTGGGGGACTCATACTCCTACGAGCAGTACTTC.

V gene TRBV2 combines with J gene TRBJ2-7; a possible D gene is TRBD2 (6 bases). This CDR3 has 12 amino acids. Germline V gene sequence: CDR1 SNHLY, CDR2 FYNNEI. Trimming took off 5 bases at V and 7 bases at J, with 12 bases between the two ends. In DNA, the CDR3 is TGTGCCAGCAGTTTTGGGGGGAAGGAGCAGTACTTC. It codes for CASSFGGKEQYF. Drawing the rest from reference TRBV2 and TRBJ2-7, the complete variable domain is EPEVTQTPSHQVTQMGQEVILRCVPISNHLYFYWYRQILGQKVEFLVSFYNNEISEKSEIFDDQFSVERPDGSNFTLKIRSTKLEDSAMYFCASSFGGKEQYFGPGTRLTVT.

This clonotype was recorded many times. An end of the junction does not agree with germline; a read error may underlie this. The chain couples TRBV5-1 to TRBJ1-2; no firm D call. Germline CDR1 is SGHRS and CDR2 is YFSETQ. CDR3 size: 13 residues. The CDR3 bases are TGTGCCAGCAGCTTAGAGGGTGGGTATGGCTACACCTTC. The encoded protein is CASSLEGGYGYTF.